The clone carrying this T cell receptor (beta chain) occurred a few times. The sample originates from a study of blood T cell repertoires in COVID-19. Study summary: There were acute and convalescent COVID-19 samples, and they came from the United States, Italy and Spain. Sample material is recorded as cDNA or gDNA derived from T cells, B-cell-depleted T cells, or PBMCs.

Data came from immunoSEQ multiplex PCR; TCRdb stores just in-frame clones and leaves some out. The sample lists fewer than 300,000 clones, 81% seen once, with 2.5% to 3.5% in the top ten. Specimen: peripheral blood. This receptor was taken from a woman aged 60-75 years with active or convalescent COVID-19.

CDR3 bases: TGTGCCAGCAGCCGCCAAGGGGGCGACACTGAAGCTTTCTTT. Amino acids: CASSRQGGDTEAFF. The gene calls are TRBV7-3 and TRBJ1-1, with 7 bases aligning to TRBD1. Unmatched junction bases numbered 6, after V lost 5 bases and J lost 3 bases. CDR3 length: 14 amino acids. The V gene's germline CDR1 is SGHTA and CDR2 FQGTGA. The whole variable domain, remainder taken from reference TRBV7-3 and TRBJ1-1, is GAGVSQTPSNKVTEKGKYVELRCDPISGHTALYWYRQSLGQGPEFLIYFQGTGAADDSGLPNDRFFAVRPEGSVSTLKIQRTERGDSAVYLCASSRQGGDTEAFFGQGTRLTVV.